What follows are 9 T cell receptor beta chains derived from one specimen sequenced in a study of OX40 agonist ivuxolimab in advanced cancers. Using immunoSEQ multiplex PCR, the repertoire was profiled, and TCRdb retains in-frame clones only, with some absent. The sample has tens of thousands of clones, roughly 92% seen once. Here the sequenced sample was CD4+ or CD8+ T cells sorted from blood, taken in a trial of the OX40 agonist ivuxolimab. The source of these receptors is an adult with an advanced solid tumor such as melanoma, head and neck, liver or kidney cancer.

The chain employs TRBV25-1 and TRBJ2-5; D may match TRBD1 or TRBD2 (6 bases each). This CDR3 comprises 15 residues. Germline values: CDR1 MGHDK, CDR2 SYGVNS. Trimming cost V 5 bases and J 5 bases, with 18 bases left between them. CDR3 amino acids: CASSNQAGGRETQYF. The CDR3 bases are TGTGCCAGCAGTAACCAAGCCGGGGGCCGGGAGACCCAGTACTTC.

The rearrangement uses TRBV6-1 and TRBJ2-2; D may be TRBD1 (6 bases). The CDR3 has 13 residues. The germline gives CDR1 MNHNS, CDR2 SASEGT. The V end was cut by 11 bases, the J end by 3 bases, with 13 bases between. The CDR3 coding sequence is TGTGCCGGAACAGGGTCCTACACCGGGGAGCTGTTTTTT. This encodes CAGTGSYTGELFF.

The chain combines TRBV5-1 with TRBJ2-7, with TRBD2 identical over 7 bases. This CDR3 contains 14 residues. The ends lost 3 bases at V and 3 bases at J; junction bases unmatched: 6. Germline V lookup: CDR1 SGHRS, CDR2 YFSETQ. The CDR3 reads CASSWGTSVYEQYF. CDR3 DNA sequence: TGCGCCAGCAGCTGGGGCACTAGCGTCTACGAGCAGTACTTC.

The V call is TRBV5-1, the J call TRBJ2-3; D may correspond to TRBD1 or TRBD2 (8 bases each). The germline V gene encodes CDR1 SGHRS and CDR2 YFSETQ. Trimming took off 1 base at V and 5 bases at J, with 14 bases between the two ends. This CDR3 is built from 15 residues. In DNA form, the CDR3 reads TGCGCCAGCAGCTTGAGGACAGGGACTAGAGATACGCAGTATTTT. This translates into CASSLRTGTRDTQYF. Supplemented by reference TRBV5-1 and TRBJ2-3, the full variable domain reads KAGVTQTPRYLIKTRGQQVTLSCSPISGHRSVSWYQQTPGQGLQFLFEYFSETQRNKGNFPGRFSGRQFSNSRSEMNVSTLELGDSALYLCASSLRTGTRDTQYFGPGTRLTVL.

The rearrangement links TRBV6-5 to TRBJ1-2, with D possibly being TRBD1 (6 bases). CDR1 and CDR2 from the germline V gene are MNHEY and SVGAGI. The length of the CDR3 is 12 residues. The V end was cut by 0 bases, the J end by 8 bases, with 7 bases between. For the CDR3, the DNA is TGTGCCAGCAGTTACTCGGACAGCGGCTACACCTTC. It encodes CASSYSDSGYTF.

The V gene is TRBV19, the J gene TRBJ2-7; 8 nucleotides align to TRBD2. CDR3 length: 16 residues. J gave up 5 bases and V 5 bases, and 14 bases lay outside the gene matches. Germline CDR1 reads LNHDA; CDR2 reads SQIVND (reference sequence). The CDR3 bases are TGTGCCAGTAGTTTAAGAGTTATCGGGACTAGTAACGAGCAGTACTTC. Encoded protein: CASSLRVIGTSNEQYF.

The rearrangement links TRBV7-9 to TRBJ2-3; D unresolved. CDR3 length equals 12 residues. Trimming removed 5 bases at V and 10 bases at J, with 13 bases between. The germline CDR1 and CDR2 sequences are SEHNR and FQNEAQ (reference sequence). The CDR3 is CASSPGLLAQYF. For the CDR3, the DNA is TGTGCCAGCAGCCCCGGTCTATTGGCGCAGTATTTT.

The rearrangement links TRBV7-3 to TRBJ2-1; D call uncertain. Germline V gene sequence: CDR1 SGHTA, CDR2 FQGTGA. Trimming pared 5 bases from V and 9 bases from J, leaving 11 bases between. The CDR3 sequence is 12 residues long. The CDR3 sequence: CASSRTGSEQFF. As DNA, the CDR3 is TGTGCCAGCAGCCGAACCGGAAGTGAGCAGTTCTTC.

The J gene is TRBJ1-3, the V gene TRBV7-8; D is ambiguous. Germline V gene data show CDR1 as SGHVS and CDR2 as FQNEAQ. Trimming left V 4 bases short and J 2 bases short, with 12 bases between. CDR3 length: 15 residues. CDR3 nucleotides: TGTGCCAGCAGCTCAGAACTTGCTACTGGAAACACCATATATTTT. This translates into CASSSELATGNTIYF.